The clone carrying this T cell receptor (beta chain) showed up many times. These data belong to a study of CD8+CD57+ T cells in acquired aplastic anemia. The template used for profiling TCR beta VDJ and CDR3 was genomic DNA. TCRdb fed the reads into MiXCR, producing one record per CDR3 protein. The sample lists over 150,000 distinct CDR3 sequences; 50% to 65% were seen once. Patients picked for sequencing had shown CD8+CD57+ cell expansion detected by flow cytometry. Germline V lookup: CDR1 SGHVS, CDR2 FQNEAQ. V was pared by 5 bases and J by 2 bases, with 14 bases of the junction left unmatched. This CDR3 is 18 amino acids long.

The TCR comes from a human donor with aplastic anemia. This chain uses TRBV7-8 with TRBJ2-7, with 11 bases that match TRBD1. Sequencing input: sorted CD4+, CD8+, or CD8+CD57+ T cells (not recorded which) from PBMCs. The CDR3 nucleotides are TGTGCCAGCAGCCCGGAGGGGTCTGGGACAGGGGGAACCTACGAGCAGTACTTC. It yields the protein CASSPEGSGTGGTYEQYF.